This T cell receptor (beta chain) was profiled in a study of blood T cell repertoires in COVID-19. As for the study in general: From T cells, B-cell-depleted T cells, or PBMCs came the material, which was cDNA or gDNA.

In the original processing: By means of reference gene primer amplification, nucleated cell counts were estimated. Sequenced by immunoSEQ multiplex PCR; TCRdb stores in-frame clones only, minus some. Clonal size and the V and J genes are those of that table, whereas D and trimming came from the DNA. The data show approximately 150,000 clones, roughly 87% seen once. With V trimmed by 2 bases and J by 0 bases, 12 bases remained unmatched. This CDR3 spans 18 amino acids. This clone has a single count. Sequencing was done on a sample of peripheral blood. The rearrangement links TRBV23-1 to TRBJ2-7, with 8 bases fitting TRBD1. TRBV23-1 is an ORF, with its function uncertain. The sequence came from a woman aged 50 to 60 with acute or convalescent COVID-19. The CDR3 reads CASSQIRRPGQDSYEQYF. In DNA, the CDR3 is TGCGCCAGCAGTCAAATAAGGCGCCCGGGACAGGACTCCTACGAGCAGTACTTC.